The 14 T cell receptor beta chains given below trace back to one sample, sequenced in a study of identical twins. TCRdb processed the 5' RACE reads anew with MiXCR; each CDR3 protein has one entry. The data contain 750,000 to 950,000 distinct CDR3 sequences, roughly 12% of them singletons. The data were also submitted as part of a second study, on yellow fever vaccine responses in identical twins.

Sequencing was done on a sample of PBMCs. These TCRs come from a woman under 30 in good health.

V and J are TRBV12-3 or TRBV12-4 and TRBJ2-4; 11 bases are a match to TRBD1. J gave up 2 bases and V 3 bases, and 6 bases lay outside the gene matches. The CDR3 is 17 residues long. This CDR3 is CASSFLGTGGPKNIQYF. CDR3 in DNA: TGTGCCAGCAGTTTTTTAGGGACAGGGGGGCCCAAAAACATTCAGTACTTC.

There are a few counts of this clonotype. The chain couples TRBV3-1 to TRBJ1-2, with TRBD1 matching 10 bases. Losses at the gene ends were 0 bases for V and 4 bases for J; bases not matched to a gene: 5. In germline, CDR1 is LGHDT, CDR2 YNNKEL (reference sequence). CDR3 size: 16 residues. In DNA, the CDR3 is TGTGCCAGCAGCCAAGAGCCGGGACAGGGGTTCTATGGCTACACCTTC. Translated, it gives CASSQEPGQGFYGYTF.

This clonotype was counted only a few times. The chain uses TRBV11-3 and TRBJ2-5, with TRBD2 as a possible D gene (6 bases). The CDR3 totals 13 residues. Trimming removed 5 bases at V and 4 bases at J, with 11 bases between. CDR1 is SGHNT, CDR2 YENEEA, per germline. This chain's CDR3 is CASSGGAVETQYF. In DNA form, the CDR3 reads TGTGCCAGCAGCGGCGGGGCGGTAGAGACCCAGTACTTC.

This clonotype has a count of ten or more. The genes are TRBV4-2 and TRBJ2-1, with 7 bases aligning to TRBD1. CDR1 is LGHNA and CDR2 is YNFKEQ in the germline V gene. The CDR3 loop spans 14 amino acids. Unmatched junction bases numbered 4, after V lost 3 bases and J lost 5 bases. In DNA, the CDR3 is TGTGCCAGCAGCCAGGTCGGGACAGACAATGAGCAGTTCTTC. Amino acid sequence: CASSQVGTDNEQFF.

This clonotype was counted between two and nine times. The junction departs from the called germline gene at one end, perhaps through a read error. Written as DNA, the CDR3 is TGTGCCAGCAGCGGAGAACAGGGGAACTTAGGAAACACCATGTATTTT. Amino acid sequence: CASSGEQGNLGNTMYF. The chain combines TRBV7-9 with TRBJ1-3, with 7 bases aligning to TRBD1. The V gene's germline CDR1 is SEHNR and CDR2 FQNEAQ (reference sequence). The CDR3 runs to 16 residues.

This chain links TRBV25-1 with TRBJ1-6; 7 nucleotides line up with TRBD1. The V segment lost 4 bases and the J segment 9 bases; nucleotides outside the gene matches: 3. Germline CDR1 and CDR2: MGHDK and SYGVNS. The CDR3 loop spans 13 amino acids. DNA for the CDR3: TGTGCCAGCAGTGGCAGGGGGGCTTCACCCCTCCACTTT. This gives the protein CASSGRGASPLHF. The full variable domain, its missing parts supplied by reference TRBV25-1 and TRBJ1-6, is EADIYQTPRYLVIGTGKKITLECSQTMGHDKMYWYQQDPGMELHLIHYSYGVNSTEKGDLSSESTVSRIRTEHFPLTLESARPSHTSQYLCASSGRGASPLHFGNGTRLTVT.

V gene TRBV4-2 combines with J gene TRBJ2-7; D gene ambiguous. Looked up from germline, CDR1 is LGHNA and CDR2 is YNFKEQ. CDR3 size: 13 residues. Trimming took off 0 bases at V and 6 bases at J, with 9 bases between the two ends. The CDR3 DNA reads TGTGCCAGCAGCCAAGATATAAAGGGCGAGCAGTACTTC. Translation: CASSQDIKGEQYF.

The V gene is TRBV2, the J gene TRBJ2-2; 11 nucleotides match TRBD1. Germline V gene lookup returns CDR1 SNHLY and CDR2 FYNNEI. The CDR3 runs to 15 residues. The ends lost 7 bases at V and 5 bases at J; junction bases unmatched: 6. The CDR3 reads CASKSGTGGTGELFF. The CDR3 region has the DNA TGTGCCAGCAAATCCGGGACAGGGGGAACCGGGGAGCTGTTTTTT.

V is TRBV11-2 and J is TRBJ2-7, with D possibly being TRBD2 (7 bases). V lost 4 bases and J lost 0, with 22 bases in between. This CDR3 is 18 amino acids long. Germline lookup yields CDR1 SGHAT and CDR2 FQNNGV. CDR3 residues: CASSSQGGAGRGSYEQYF. DNA of the CDR3: TGTGCCAGCAGCTCCCAAGGGGGAGCGGGACGGGGCTCCTACGAGCAGTACTTC.

This clonotype has only a few counts. This chain connects TRBV24-1 to TRBJ2-5; 7 positions agree with TRBD1. This CDR3 has 15 residues. Germline lookup yields CDR1 KGHDR and CDR2 SFDVKD. Trimming cost V 0 bases and J 5 bases; bases outside gene matches: 5. The CDR3 spells CATSDLGQVGETQYF. The CDR3 nucleotides are TGTGCCACCAGTGATTTGGGACAGGTCGGGGAGACCCAGTACTTC.

This clonotype was observed at least ten times. The genes are TRBV25-1 and TRBJ1-6; maybe TRBD1 (6 bases). Trimming removed 3 bases at V and 9 bases at J, with 12 bases between. This CDR3 has 14 residues. Germline V CDR1 and CDR2: MGHDK, SYGVNS. The CDR3 spells CASSDQDSFSPLHF. CDR3 sequence (DNA): TGTGCCAGCAGTGATCAGGACAGTTTTTCACCCCTCCACTTT.

This clonotype was picked up a small number of times. The chain couples TRBV12-3 or TRBV12-4 to TRBJ2-7; D not certain. V was cut by 7 bases and J by 5 bases, with 15 bases left in between. The CDR3 loop spans 13 amino acids. CDR3 bases: TGTGCCAGCACAGGAAGGAATAGGGACGAGCAGTACTTC. It is translated as CASTGRNRDEQYF.

This sequence joins TRBV9 and TRBJ1-1; no firm D call. V was trimmed by 0 bases and J by 9 bases, leaving 9 bases between them. Germline CDR1 is SGDLS and CDR2 is YYNGEE. The CDR3 has 12 residues. CDR3 in DNA: TGTGCCAGCAGCGTAGTCGGTGGGAAAGCTTTCTTT. Its translation is CASSVVGGKAFF. The full variable domain, in which reference TRBV9 and TRBJ1-1 provide the parts outside the CDR3, is DSGVTQTPKHLITATGQRVTLRCSPRSGDLSVYWYQQSLDQGLQFLIQYYNGEERAKGNILERFSAQQFPDLHSELNLSSLELGDSALYFCASSVVGGKAFFGQGTRLTVV.

This rearrangement joins TRBV24-1 to TRBJ2-1; 12 bases line up with TRBD2. CDR1 KGHDR and CDR2 SFDVKD come from the germline V gene. The CDR3 loop spans 15 amino acids. V was clipped by 2 bases and J by 16 bases; unmatched bases: 11. CDR3 loop: CATSDSWTSGDERFF. The CDR3 DNA follows: TGTGCCACCAGTGATTCATGGACTAGCGGGGACGAGCGTTTCTTC.